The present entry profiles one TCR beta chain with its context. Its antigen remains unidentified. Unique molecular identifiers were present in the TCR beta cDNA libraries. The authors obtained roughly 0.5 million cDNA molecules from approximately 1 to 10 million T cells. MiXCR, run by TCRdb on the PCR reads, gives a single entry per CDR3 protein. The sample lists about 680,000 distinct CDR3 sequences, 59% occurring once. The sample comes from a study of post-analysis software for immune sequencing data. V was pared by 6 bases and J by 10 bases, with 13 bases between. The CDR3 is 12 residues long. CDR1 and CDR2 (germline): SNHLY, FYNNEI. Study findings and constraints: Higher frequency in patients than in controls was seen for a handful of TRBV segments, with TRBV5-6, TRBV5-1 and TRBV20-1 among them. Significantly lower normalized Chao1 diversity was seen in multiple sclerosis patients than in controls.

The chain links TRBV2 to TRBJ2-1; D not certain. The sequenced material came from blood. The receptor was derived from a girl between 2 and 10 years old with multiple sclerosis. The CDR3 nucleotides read TGTGCCAGCAGAGGCCTAGTGACAGAGCAGTTCTTC. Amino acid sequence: CASRGLVTEQFF.